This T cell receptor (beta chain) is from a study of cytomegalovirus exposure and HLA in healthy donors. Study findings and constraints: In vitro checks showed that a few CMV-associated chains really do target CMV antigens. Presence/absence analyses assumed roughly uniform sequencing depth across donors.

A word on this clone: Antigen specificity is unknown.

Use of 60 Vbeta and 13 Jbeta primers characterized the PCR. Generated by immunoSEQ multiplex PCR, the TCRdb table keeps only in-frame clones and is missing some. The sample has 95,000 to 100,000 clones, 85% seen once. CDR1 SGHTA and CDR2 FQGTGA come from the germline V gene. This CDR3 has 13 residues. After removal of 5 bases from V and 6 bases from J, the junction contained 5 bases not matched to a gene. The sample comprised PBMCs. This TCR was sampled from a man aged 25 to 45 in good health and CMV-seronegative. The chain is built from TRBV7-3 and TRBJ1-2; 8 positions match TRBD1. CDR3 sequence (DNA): TGTGCCAGCAGCCCCCAGACAGGGGATGGCTACACCTTC. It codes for CASSPQTGDGYTF.